This T cell receptor beta chain was found in a study of Ad26.COV2.S vaccination and SARS-CoV-2 variants. Study background: Ad26.COV2.S arm of COV1001 included the donor.

As concerns this clone: Its target is not known. One junction end disagrees with the germline gene, perhaps due to a read error.

TCRdb's copy holds only in-frame clones and misses some; the assay was immunoSEQ multiplex PCR. The sample yields some 480,000 clones, roughly 89% seen once. The treatment: roughly 18 received Ad26.COV2.S at low or high dose, single or two shots; several received placebo; per-sample allocation not given. The study sampled participants on day 63 after the first vaccine or placebo injection. In Boston, the donor was an adult between 18-55 years of age. Study-wide findings and caveats: Participants in the vaccine arm had higher spike-specific TCR breadth; placebo recipients had lower.

This sequence was found in a person aged 18 to 65 who received the Ad26.COV2.S COVID-19 vaccine or a placebo. Sequencing used peripheral blood, obtained in a trial of Ad26.COV2.S vaccine versus placebo.

As DNA, the CDR3 is TGTGCCAGCAGTCCGAGGGACAGGGTCTACTTC. It is translated as CASSPRDRVYF. The chain uses TRBV6-6 and TRBJ1-2; TRBD1 matches 9 bases. Per germline, CDR1 MNHNY and CDR2 SVGAGI (reference sequence). The CDR3 is 11 residues long.